This T cell receptor (beta chain) is from a study of a mutant IDH1 vaccine in newly diagnosed glioma. Overall study context: Prior therapy was radiotherapy, temozolomide, or both; most received both. Study results and caveats: There were vaccine-induced immune responses in about 92% of the patients. Pseudoprogression seemed unrelated to changes in top peripheral T cell clonotypes.

Note on this clone: Antigen unknown.

The assay was immunoSEQ multiplex PCR, and TCRdb's table has in-frame clones only and misses some. The sample gives 23,000 or so clones, just over 90% of which show up once; approximately 1.3% is in the top ten. Time point meaning: baseline, week 1 (first vaccination visit). Treatment here: pre-vaccination baseline after standard-of-care therapy. New IDH1-mutant, ATRX-lost WHO grade 3 or 4 astrocytomas occurred in donors. This specimen consisted of PBMCs, obtained from a glioma patient treated with radiotherapy, temozolomide or both. This clonotype was sampled from a man in his forties with glioma.

CDR3 bases: TGTGCCAGCCTTCCCGGGACATGGGCCGGTTCCTACGAGCAGTACTTC. Translated: CASLPGTWAGSYEQYF. The chain employs TRBV2 and TRBJ2-7; D is possibly TRBD1 (6 bases). The CDR3 spans 16 residues. From germline, CDR1 is SNHLY and CDR2 FYNNEI. V lost 8 bases and J lost 1, with 21 bases in between.